This T cell receptor (beta chain) appears in the sequencing data of a study of blood T cells in healthy people across ages. Regarding the study as a whole: A conclusive naive versus antigen-experienced comparison was prevented by the unsorted PBMCs. Compared with aged donors, long-lived donors showed fewer expanded clones, suggesting selection. Naive T cell percentage and TCR beta diversity correlated strongly. As age increased, TCR beta diversity per million T cells fell in a roughly linear fashion.

The use of a sample-barcoded 5' primer and a J-beta primer mix characterized a second PCR of about 6 to 12 cycles. TCRdb redid the calling of the 5' RACE reads with MiXCR, one entry per CDR3 protein. The sample consists of about 1.1 million distinct CDR3 sequences, 35% to 40% of them appearing once. On this clonotype: As yet, its antigen is unknown. A much larger clonotype is one base distant, so this may be a read error.

The germline V gene has CDR1 MNHEY and CDR2 SVGAGI. The CDR3 is made up of 13 amino acids. The gene calls are TRBV6-5 and TRBJ2-3; D unclear. Specimen: blood. This TCR derives from a man younger than 35 in good health. Here the CDR3 DNA reads TGTGCCAACAGTTACTCCCTGTCCGATACGCAGTATTTT. Amino acid sequence: CANSYSLSDTQYF.